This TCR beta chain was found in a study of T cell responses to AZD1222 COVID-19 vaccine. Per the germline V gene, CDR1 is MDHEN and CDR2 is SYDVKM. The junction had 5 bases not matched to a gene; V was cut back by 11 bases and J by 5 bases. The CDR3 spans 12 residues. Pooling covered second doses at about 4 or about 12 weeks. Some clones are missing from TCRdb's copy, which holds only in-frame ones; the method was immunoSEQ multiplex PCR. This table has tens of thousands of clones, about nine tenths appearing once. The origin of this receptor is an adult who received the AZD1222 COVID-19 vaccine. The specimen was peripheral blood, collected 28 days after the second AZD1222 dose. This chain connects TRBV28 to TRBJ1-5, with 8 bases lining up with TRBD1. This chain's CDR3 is CAAGQGHQPQHF. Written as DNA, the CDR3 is TGTGCCGCTGGACAGGGTCATCAGCCCCAGCATTTT.